The 21 T cell receptor beta chains reported below all come from one sample, sequenced in a study of identical twins. TCRdb reprocessed the 5' RACE reads via MiXCR and lists one record per CDR3 protein. The sample lists 450,000 or so distinct CDR3 sequences, 13% to 15% occurring once. The same specimen was also included in a second study, on yellow fever vaccine responses in identical twins.

The source material was CD4+ T cells sorted from blood. These receptors were collected from a woman younger than 30 in good health.

This clonotype was detected only a few times. This sequence joins TRBV6-2 or TRBV6-3 and TRBJ2-1, with 11 bases lining up with TRBD2. Germline-derived CDR1 and CDR2 are MNHEY and SVGEGT. V lost 6 bases and J lost 7; bases outside the gene matches: 2. The length of the CDR3 is 13 residues. The CDR3 here is CASRTSGRNEQFF. As DNA, the CDR3 is TGTGCCAGCAGAACTAGCGGGAGAAATGAGCAGTTCTTC.

This chain connects TRBV27 to TRBJ1-2, with no clear D. CDR1 MNHEY and CDR2 SMNVEV come from the germline V gene (reference sequence). The CDR3 totals 15 residues. Trimming shortened V by 4 bases and J by 4 bases, and 16 bases separated the two germline ends. The CDR3 sequence: CASSYSRLPGYGYTF. DNA of the CDR3: TGTGCCAGCAGTTATTCAAGACTCCCGGGCTATGGCTACACCTTC.

The chain uses TRBV11-2 and TRBJ1-6, with D tentatively TRBD1 (5 bases). Deletions cut 5 bases from V and 8 bases from J, with 16 bases between. This CDR3 is 15 amino acids long. From germline, CDR1 is SGHAT and CDR2 FQNNGV. The CDR3 here is CASSLVASGDSPLHF. The CDR3 DNA reads as TGTGCCAGCAGCCTAGTGGCATCGGGGGATTCACCCCTCCACTTT.

This clonotype has more than one count but fewer than ten. This chain joins TRBV20-1 and TRBJ2-7, with 10 bases lining up with TRBD2. J gave up 3 bases and V 2 bases, and 4 bases lay outside the gene matches. From germline, CDR1 is DFQATT and CDR2 SNEGSKA (reference sequence). This CDR3 has 14 residues. In nucleotides, the CDR3 is TGCAGTGCTAGATTTTCTAGCGGGAGCTACGAGCAGTACTTC. It yields the protein CSARFSSGSYEQYF.

This clonotype has ten or more counts. V usage is TRBV5-1 and J usage is TRBJ2-7, with D possibly being TRBD1 (6 bases). The CDR3 consists of 14 residues. Germline CDR1 SGHRS, CDR2 YFSETQ. Trimming took off 3 bases at V and 3 bases at J, with 13 bases between the two ends. Written as DNA, the CDR3 is TGCGCCAGCAGCTCCCGAACAGGGCACTACGAGCAGTACTTC. It specifies CASSSRTGHYEQYF.

This chain joins TRBV19 and TRBJ1-1; D ambiguous. CDR3 length: 13 amino acids. V was shortened by 5 bases and J by 4 bases, with 11 bases between the two germline ends. Germline V gene data show CDR1 as LNHDA and CDR2 as SQIVND (reference sequence). The CDR3 reads CASSSRWGTEAFF. CDR3 coding DNA: TGTGCCAGTAGTTCCCGTTGGGGCACTGAAGCTTTCTTT. Filled out from reference TRBV19 and TRBJ1-1, the complete variable domain reads DGGITQSPKYLFRKEGQNVTLSCEQNLNHDAMYWYRQDPGQGLRLIYYSQIVNDFQKGDIAEGYSVSREKKESFPLTVTSAQKNPTAFYLCASSSRWGTEAFFGQGTRLTVV.

The chain is built from TRBV11-2 and TRBJ2-3; D possibly corresponds to TRBD1 (6 bases). Trimming took off 3 bases at V and 3 bases at J, with 13 bases between the two ends. The CDR3 extends over 15 amino acids. CDR1 is SGHAT and CDR2 is FQNNGV in the germline V gene. The CDR3 sequence: CASSLIRGGTDTQYF. The CDR3 region has the DNA TGTGCCAGCAGCTTGATCAGGGGTGGGACAGATACGCAGTATTTT.

There are a few counts of this clonotype. The gene calls are TRBV5-1 and TRBJ2-1, with 8 bases that match TRBD1. Germline CDR1 and CDR2: SGHRS and YFSETQ. Trimming removed 5 bases from V and 1 base from J; junction bases left unmatched: 5. The CDR3 is 15 residues long. The CDR3 is CASRQTGESYNEQFF. The CDR3 DNA reads as TGCGCCAGCAGACAGACAGGGGAATCCTACAATGAGCAGTTCTTC.

This chain joins TRBV5-1 and TRBJ2-3, with 8 bases lining up with TRBD2. The V segment lost 2 bases and the J segment 2 bases; nucleotides outside the gene matches: 10. CDR1 is SGHRS, CDR2 YFSETQ, per germline. This CDR3 contains 17 residues. Written as DNA, the CDR3 is TGCGCCAGCAGCTTCACCGGGACTAGTAGAGCCACAGATACGCAGTATTTT. Translating gives CASSFTGTSRATDTQYF. Full variable domain (rest looked up from reference TRBV5-1 and TRBJ2-3): KAGVTQTPRYLIKTRGQQVTLSCSPISGHRSVSWYQQTPGQGLQFLFEYFSETQRNKGNFPGRFSGRQFSNSRSEMNVSTLELGDSALYLCASSFTGTSRATDTQYFGPGTRLTVL.

The V call is TRBV11-2, the J call TRBJ2-1; no reliable D call. Germline CDR1 SGHAT, CDR2 FQNNGV. The CDR3 loop spans 12 amino acids. Trimming stripped 4 bases from V and 13 bases from J, with 14 bases between. This CDR3 is CASSSPGGLQFF. CDR3 sequence (DNA): TGTGCCAGCAGCTCGCCTGGTGGGTTACAGTTCTTC.

As DNA, the CDR3 is TGCGCCAGCAGCTCCAACGGCGGGGGGGCTTACAATGAGCAGTTCTTC. The encoded protein is CASSSNGGGAYNEQFF. The V and J genes are TRBV5-1 and TRBJ2-1, with 9 bases identical to TRBD2. CDR3 length: 16 amino acids. Germline trimming cut 3 bases from V and 4 bases from J; bases unmatched to any gene: 8. The germline gives CDR1 SGHRS, CDR2 YFSETQ.

This clonotype was counted a few times. CDR3 nucleotide sequence: TGCGCCAGCAGCCAAGATGTTAGAGCGTCCTACAATGAGCAGTTCTTC. Its translation is CASSQDVRASYNEQFF. The chain joins TRBV4-3 to TRBJ2-1; D is unresolved. The CDR3 contains 16 residues. V was clipped by 0 bases and J by 1 base, with 10 bases between them. Germline loops: CDR1 LGHNA, CDR2 YSLEER.

The chain employs TRBV18 and TRBJ2-2; a weak D match, TRBD1 (6 bases). There are 17 residues in the CDR3. Per germline, CDR1 KGHSH and CDR2 LQKENI. The ends were cut back, 2 bases at V and 1 base at J, with 14 bases in the middle. The CDR3 protein is CASSPRIQGQNTGELFF. The CDR3 DNA reads as TGTGCCAGCTCACCAAGGATCCAGGGGCAGAACACCGGGGAGCTGTTTTTT.

The rearrangement uses TRBV2 and TRBJ1-2, with D tentatively TRBD1 (6 bases). The CDR3 sequence is 14 residues long. Germline lookup yields CDR1 SNHLY and CDR2 FYNNEI. V dropped 6 bases and J dropped 3 bases, with 14 bases sitting between them. The CDR3 bases are TGTGCCAGCAGCGCCCGGGACACAGACTATGGCTACACCTTC. This translates into CASSARDTDYGYTF.

This clonotype came up a few times. CDR3 sequence: CASRPSSGGPSDTQYF. CDR3 sequence (DNA): TGTGCCAGCAGACCTTCTAGCGGGGGTCCGTCAGATACGCAGTATTTT. The chain carries TRBV12-3 or TRBV12-4 and TRBJ2-3; 10 positions agree with TRBD2. The CDR3 length is 16 residues. Losses at the gene ends were 6 bases for V and 4 bases for J; bases not matched to a gene: 10.

The chain is built from TRBV15 and TRBJ2-1; TRBD2 aligns across 10 bases. The CDR3 contains 19 residues. V shed 2 bases and J 0 bases; nucleotides not matched to a gene: 10. Looked up from germline, CDR1 is LNHNV and CDR2 is YYDKDF (reference sequence). CDR3 loop: CATSRSPHKREGSYNEQFF. For the CDR3, the DNA is TGTGCCACCAGCAGATCACCCCATAAGCGGGAGGGCTCCTACAATGAGCAGTTCTTC.

The gene calls are TRBV7-2 and TRBJ2-5, with D possibly matching TRBD2 (5 bases). The ends were cut back, 5 bases at V and 2 bases at J, with 9 bases in the middle. This CDR3 is 13 amino acids long. CDR1 and CDR2 (germline): SGHTA, FQGNSA. The CDR3 here is CASSPAEQETQYF. DNA for the CDR3: TGTGCCAGCAGCCCAGCGGAGCAAGAGACCCAGTACTTC.

This clonotype has a handful of counts. This chain joins TRBV6-1 and TRBJ2-1, with 9 bases fitting TRBD1. Germline V gives CDR1 MNHNS, CDR2 SASEGT. The CDR3 is 16 amino acids. Germline trimming cut 5 bases from V and 6 bases from J; bases unmatched to any gene: 11. CDR3 in amino acids: CASSTGTGTGSNEQFF. CDR3 nucleotide sequence: TGTGCCAGCAGTACCGGGACAGGGACCGGATCCAATGAGCAGTTCTTC.

This clonotype has just a few counts. The chain employs TRBV3-1 and TRBJ2-7; D is unresolved. Germline CDR1 LGHDT, CDR2 YNNKEL (reference sequence). The CDR3 is made up of 14 amino acids. V dropped 1 base and J dropped 1 base, with 8 bases sitting between them. This chain's CDR3 is CASSQGYTSYEQYF. CDR3 coding DNA: TGTGCCAGCAGCCAAGGCTACACATCCTACGAGCAGTACTTC.

This clonotype was seen more than once but under ten times. The rearrangement links TRBV7-8 to TRBJ1-3, with D hard to call. CDR3 length: 17 residues. With 4 bases removed from V and 0 bases from J, the gap between germline ends came to 16 bases. Germline V CDR1 and CDR2: SGHVS, FQNEAQ. CDR3 bases: TGTGCCAGCAGCTCCCATTGGACTGACGGCTCTGGAAACACCATATATTTT. Its protein is CASSSHWTDGSGNTIYF.

This clonotype was observed a few times. This chain connects TRBV7-3 to TRBJ1-1, with 9 bases matching TRBD1. Germline V lookup: CDR1 SGHTA, CDR2 FQGTGA. There are 15 residues in the CDR3. Unmatched junction bases numbered 9, after V lost 5 bases and J lost 5 bases. The CDR3 nucleotides read TGTGCCAGCAGCCTGAAGGGACAGGGATCGACTGAAGCTTTCTTT. As protein: CASSLKGQGSTEAFF.